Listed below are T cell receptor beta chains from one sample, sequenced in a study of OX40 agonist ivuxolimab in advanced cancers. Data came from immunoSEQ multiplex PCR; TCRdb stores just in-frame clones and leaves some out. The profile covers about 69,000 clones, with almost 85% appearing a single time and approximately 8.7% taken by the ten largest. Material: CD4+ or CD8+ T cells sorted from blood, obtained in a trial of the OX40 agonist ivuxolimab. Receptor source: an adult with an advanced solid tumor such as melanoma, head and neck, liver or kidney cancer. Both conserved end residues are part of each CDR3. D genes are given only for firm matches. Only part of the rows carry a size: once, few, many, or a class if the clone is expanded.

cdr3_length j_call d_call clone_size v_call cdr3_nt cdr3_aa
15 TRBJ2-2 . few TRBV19 TGTGCCAGTAGTATGAATCCCTATTACACCGGGGAGCTGTTTTTT CASSMNPYYTGELFF
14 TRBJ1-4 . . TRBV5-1 TGCGCCAGCAGCTTGGTAGATCCTAATGAAAAACTGTTTTTT CASSLVDPNEKLFF
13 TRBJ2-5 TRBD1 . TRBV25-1 TGTGCCAGCAGGAGGACAGGCGGCGAGACCCAGTACTTC CASRRTGGETQYF
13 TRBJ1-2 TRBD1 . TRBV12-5 TGTGCTAGTGGTTTAACAGGGGGCTATGGCTACACCTTC CASGLTGGYGYTF
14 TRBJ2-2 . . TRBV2 TGTGCCAGCGGACAGCGGGGAGACACCGGGGAGCTGTTTTTT CASGQRGDTGELFF
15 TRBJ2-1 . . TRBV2 TGTGCCAGCAGGCCGTGGGGACCCTCCTACAATGAGCAGTTCTTC CASRPWGPSYNEQFF
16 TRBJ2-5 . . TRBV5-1 TGCGCCAGCAGCTTGGGTTCAGGGGGGGTCGGAGAGACCCAGTACTTC CASSLGSGGVGETQYF
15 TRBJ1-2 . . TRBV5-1 TGCGCCAGCAGCTTATCGTCCAAGGGAGACTATGGCTACACCTTC CASSLSSKGDYGYTF
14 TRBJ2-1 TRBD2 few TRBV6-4 TGTGCCAGCAGTGACTCCGGGGGGGCCGATGAGCAGTTCTTC CASSDSGGADEQFF
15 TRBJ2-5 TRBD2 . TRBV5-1 TGCGCCAGCAGCTTAATTAGCGGGGTAGGAGAGACCCAGTACTTC CASSLISGVGETQYF
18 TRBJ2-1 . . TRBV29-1 TGCAGCGTTGAAGGAGGGAAATGGGCCCTAAGCTCCTACAATGAGCAGTTCTTC CSVEGGKWALSSYNEQFF
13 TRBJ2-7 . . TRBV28 TGTGCCAGCAGTTTACTACGTGGGGCCGAGCAGTACTTC CASSLLRGAEQYF
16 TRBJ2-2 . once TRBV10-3 TGTGCCATCAGTGAGTCAAGGACAGCGAACACCGGGGAGCTGTTTTTT CAISESRTANTGELFF
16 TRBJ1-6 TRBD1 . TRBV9 TGTGCCAGCAGCGTAGACAACAGGGGTGGTAATTCACCCCTCCACTTT CASSVDNRGGNSPLHF